This T cell receptor beta chain was sequenced for a study of glioma-infiltrating T cells. Study summary: Sequencing aimed for about 4- to 11-fold coverage of about a million peripheral T cells.

This clonotype was recorded at least ten times. The antigen is not known. General study points: A blood CDR3 motif signature was depleted in highly divergent patients.

TCR alpha and beta CDR3 regions were amplified from RNA using iRepertoire nested multiplex PCR. Using its own MiXCR run on the multiplex PCR reads, TCRdb lists one record per CDR3 protein. Of about 380,000 distinct CDR3 sequences listed, 35% to 45% are singletons. V was cut by 3 bases and J by 2 bases, with 17 bases left in between. Germline lookup yields CDR1 LNHNV and CDR2 YYDKDF (reference sequence). CDR3 length equals 16 residues. The clonotype originates from a human donor with low-grade glioma or glioblastoma, undergoing nonglioma brain surgery, or in good health (not recorded which). This rearrangement joins TRBV15 to TRBJ2-7; D remains unclear. Source material: glioma tissue, nonneoplastic brain tissue, or PBMCs (not recorded which). CDR3: CATSSTAASPTYEQYF. The CDR3 DNA reads TGTGCCACCAGCAGTACCGCGGCCTCTCCAACCTACGAGCAGTACTTC.